This section outlines one T cell receptor (beta chain) sequence together with its context. This sample was taken from a study of blood T cell repertoires in COVID-19. Study overall: The United States, Italy and Spain provided the acute and convalescent COVID-19 samples. The cDNA or gDNA used as material had been derived from T cells, B-cell-depleted T cells, or PBMCs.

Germline CDR1 MNHNS, CDR2 SASEGT. The CDR3 loop spans 15 amino acids. V was shortened by 1 base and J by 3 bases, with 12 bases between the two germline ends. In the original workflow: Scientists estimated how many nucleated cells there were by amplifying reference gene primers. The method was immunoSEQ multiplex PCR; TCRdb's version includes in-frame clones alone and lacks a portion of them. For V, J and clone size, that table is used; D and trimming come from the DNA. The data hold roughly 200,000 clones, with 80% to 85% observed a single time. The chain is built from TRBV6-1 and TRBJ1-2, with unresolved D. Sequenced input: peripheral blood. This receptor was obtained from a man in his fifties or sixties with active or convalescent COVID-19. The CDR3 DNA reads TGTGCCAGCAGTGAAGGGCCCATCCCCTACTATGGCTACACCTTC. It is translated as CASSEGPIPYYGYTF.